A selection of T cell receptor beta chains follows, all from one sample in a study of blood T cell repertoires in COVID-19. Only in-frame clones appear in the TCRdb table, and some are missing; sequencing was by immunoSEQ multiplex PCR. The table has about 480,000 clones, 88% seen once. Sequencing input: PBMCs or T cells enriched from blood (not recorded which). These receptors were obtained from a woman in her 40s who had recovered from COVID-19. Each CDR3 is given with its conserved first and last residue. D genes are given only for firm matches. Rows give clone size only sometimes, using once, few, many, or a class for an expanded clone.

clone size,J gene,D gene,V gene,CDR3 DNA,CDR3 protein
NA,TRBJ1-2,NA,TRBV9,TGTGCCAGCAGCGTAGAGGTTAGAGGGGAGGCTAACTATGGCTACACCTTC,CASSVEVRGEANYGYTF
NA,TRBJ1-1,TRBD1,TRBV6-5,TGTGCCAGCAGTATGGGACAGTCCTTCACTGAAGCTTTCTTT,CASSMGQSFTEAFF
NA,TRBJ1-3,NA,TRBV5-1,TGCGCCAGCAGCCCCGACAGTGGAAACACCATATATTTT,CASSPDSGNTIYF
few,TRBJ2-5,NA,TRBV7-2,TGTGCCAGCAGCTTAGTGAGTAGGGGAGAGACCCAGTACTTC,CASSLVSRGETQYF
NA,TRBJ1-6,NA,TRBV7-2,TGTGCCAGCAGCTTAGTGGGGGGGCACGATTCACCCCTCCACTTT,CASSLVGGHDSPLHF
NA,TRBJ2-5,TRBD1,TRBV11-2,TGTGCCAGCACCCCGGGACAGAAAGAGACCCAGTACTTC,CASTPGQKETQYF
NA,TRBJ1-5,TRBD1,TRBV7-9,TGTGCCAGCAGCTATACAGGGGGTTGGGACCAGCCCCAGCATTTT,CASSYTGGWDQPQHF
NA,TRBJ1-2,TRBD1,TRBV27,TGTGCCAGCAGCCCTACCCTCGACAGGGCCACCACCTATGGCTACACCTTC,CASSPTLDRATTYGYTF
NA,TRBJ1-2,TRBD1,TRBV6-4,TGTGCCAGCAGGATAGGGACAGGGACCGTCTATGGCTACACCTTC,CASRIGTGTVYGYTF
NA,TRBJ2-1,TRBD1,TRBV7-2,TGTGCCAGCAGCTTGAGGGGGCCTAACAATGAGCAGTTCTTC,CASSLRGPNNEQFF
NA,TRBJ1-5,NA,TRBV2,TGTGCCAGCAGTGCGGCGGGCAGGACGAATCAGCCCCAGCATTTT,CASSAAGRTNQPQHF
NA,TRBJ1-3,NA,TRBV9,TGTGCCAGCAGCGTAGCGGCAGCGGCTGGAAACACCATATATTTT,CASSVAAAAGNTIYF
NA,TRBJ2-3,TRBD2,TRBV4-3,TGCGCCAGCAGCCAAGCTTCTGGTAGCGGGGCTAGCACAGATACGCAGTATTTT,CASSQASGSGASTDTQYF
once,TRBJ1-3,NA,TRBV12-3/TRBV12-4,TGTGCCAGCAGTCCCATGCTGGGAGACACCATATATTTT,CASSPMLGDTIYF
few,TRBJ1-2,NA,TRBV19,TGTGCCAGTAGTATCCGGAGAGGTACGAACTATGGCTACACCTTC,CASSIRRGTNYGYTF
NA,TRBJ2-1,NA,TRBV5-1,TGCGCCAGCAGCTGGGGACTCGACAGGGACAATGAGCAGTTCTTC,CASSWGLDRDNEQFF
NA,TRBJ2-1,NA,TRBV12-1,TGTGCCAGCAGCCCCTCCCTACGCGGGAGTGGCAATGAGCAGTTCTTC,CASSPSLRGSGNEQFF
NA,TRBJ2-5,NA,TRBV4-1,TGCGCCAGCAGCCAGCAAGCTCAAGAGACCCAGTACTTC,CASSQQAQETQYF
NA,TRBJ2-3,TRBD2,TRBV7-9,TGTGCCAGCAGCTTAGTAATGGTCAGCGGGAGAGCGGATACGCAGTATTTT,CASSLVMVSGRADTQYF
NA,TRBJ1-1,TRBD1,TRBV10-3,TGTGCCGGCCGAGAAGACAGGGACACTGAAGCTTTCTTT,CAGREDRDTEAFF
NA,TRBJ1-1,TRBD1,TRBV19,TGTGCCAGTAGAACAGGGGGCAGGGGCACTGAAGCTTTCTTT,CASRTGGRGTEAFF
NA,TRBJ2-1,TRBD1,TRBV5-1,TGCGCCAGCAGCTTGGATCCGGACAGGGTGGATGAGCAGTTCTTC,CASSLDPDRVDEQFF
NA,TRBJ2-7,TRBD1,TRBV5-6,TGTGCCAGCGGACAGGGGCCCTACGAGCAGTACTTC,CASGQGPYEQYF
NA,TRBJ2-5,NA,TRBV11-2,TGTGCCAGCAGCTCTCCTGGGCCCCGCACACTGGAGACCCAGTACTTC,CASSSPGPRTLETQYF
once,TRBJ2-3,NA,TRBV24-1,TGTGCCACCAGTGATTGGGGGGGGCAAGGAGATACGCAGTATTTT,CATSDWGGQGDTQYF
NA,TRBJ2-1,TRBD2,TRBV4-3,TGCGCCAGCAGCCAAGATCGGCCGTTGGCTAGCGGGGGCTACAATGAGCAGTTCTTC,CASSQDRPLASGGYNEQFF
NA,TRBJ2-4,NA,TRBV7-8,TGTGCCAGCAGCGCCGCGCGGGGTGGGCTTTCCAAAAACATTCAGTACTTC,CASSAARGGLSKNIQYF
NA,TRBJ1-2,NA,TRBV7-8,TGTGCCAGCAGCCCCCGAGGACAAGGGGGCTATGGCTACACCTTC,CASSPRGQGGYGYTF
NA,TRBJ1-1,NA,TRBV29-1,TGCAGCGTTCTCGGGGGTGTGAACACTGAAGCTTTCTTT,CSVLGGVNTEAFF
once,TRBJ1-3,NA,TRBV7-6,TGTGCCAGCAGCTTGGCCACAGGGCACGACGGAAACACCATATATTTT,CASSLATGHDGNTIYF
NA,TRBJ2-1,TRBD2,TRBV3-1/TRBV3-2,TGTGCCAGCAGCCTCCGGGGGGGGGAGAATGAGCAGTTCTTC,CASSLRGGENEQFF
NA,TRBJ2-1,NA,TRBV19,TGTGCCAGTAGTACCCTCTTGGCGGGTAGCTCCTACAATGAGCAGTTCTTC,CASSTLLAGSSYNEQFF
NA,TRBJ2-7,TRBD2,TRBV28,TGTGCCAGCAGAAGCGGGAGCTTACGCTACGAGCAGTACTTC,CASRSGSLRYEQYF
NA,TRBJ2-4,NA,TRBV19,TGTGCCAGTAGTAGCGGGAAGTTGGGCAAAAACATTCAGTACTTC,CASSSGKLGKNIQYF
once,TRBJ2-2,NA,TRBV27,TGTGCCAGCAGTTCGCAGGGCCCCGGGGAGCTGTTTTTT,CASSSQGPGELFF
NA,TRBJ1-3,NA,TRBV5-6,TGTGCCAGCAGCTCCCCGTTGGGAGGGGACACCATATATTTT,CASSSPLGGDTIYF
NA,TRBJ2-2,TRBD2,TRBV19,TGTGCCAGTAGTAAGGGACTAGCGGGAATGGGGACTGGGGAGCTGTTTTTT,CASSKGLAGMGTGELFF
NA,TRBJ2-1,TRBD2,TRBV27,TGTGCCAGCAGTTTCGGCCTAGCGGTATACAATGAGCAGTTCTTC,CASSFGLAVYNEQFF
NA,TRBJ1-3,NA,TRBV5-6,TGTGCCAGCAGCTACAGAGCCTCTGGAAACACCATATATTTT,CASSYRASGNTIYF
NA,TRBJ1-1,TRBD1,TRBV4-1,TGCGCCAGCAGCCAAGCCCCTACAGGGGGCAACACTGAAGCTTTCTTT,CASSQAPTGGNTEAFF